Following are 15 T cell receptor beta chains from one sample sequenced in a study of blood T cell repertoires in COVID-19. The data were produced by immunoSEQ multiplex PCR, yet TCRdb's version contains in-frame clones alone and is incomplete. The sample contains fewer than 350,000 clones, 75% to 90% of which appear only once. The sequencing sample was made of PBMCs or T cells enriched from blood (not recorded which). These receptors were obtained from a woman under 40 who had been exposed to COVID-19.

V usage is TRBV3-1 (or the pseudogene TRBV3-2) and J usage is TRBJ1-2; 8 bases are shared with TRBD1. The CDR3 has 14 amino acids. Germline V CDR1 and CDR2: LGHDT, YNNKEL (reference sequence). Trimming at V came to 3 bases and at J to 8 bases, leaving 8 bases not matched to a gene. CDR3 protein: CASSHGQGVGGYTF. For the CDR3, the DNA is TGTGCCAGCAGCCACGGACAGGGAGTCGGAGGCTACACCTTC.

The chain uses TRBV5-4 and TRBJ1-1; tentative D call: TRBD1 (5 bases). Trimming took 2 bases from V and 4 from J, leaving 9 bases between them. The germline V gene encodes CDR1 SGHNT and CDR2 YYREEE (reference sequence). The CDR3 totals 13 residues. The CDR3 DNA is TGTGCCAGCAGCTTCTCCAGGGCCACTGAAGCTTTCTTT. This gives the protein CASSFSRATEAFF. Combining the CDR3 with reference TRBV5-4 and TRBJ1-1 gives the whole variable domain ETGVTQSPTHLIKTRGQQVTLRCSSQSGHNTVSWYQQALGQGPQFIFQYYREEENGRGNFPPRFSGLQFPNYSSELNVNALELDDSALYLCASSFSRATEAFFGQGTRLTVV.

The V gene is TRBV27, the J gene TRBJ2-1; 7 positions match TRBD1. The CDR3 loop spans 16 amino acids. Trimming at V came to 6 bases and at J to 4 bases, leaving 12 bases not matched to a gene. Germline lookup yields CDR1 MNHEY and CDR2 SMNVEV (reference sequence). CDR3 sequence (DNA): TGTGCCAGCAGACGCTCAACAGGGGTTCAATACAATGAGCAGTTCTTC. Amino acids: CASRRSTGVQYNEQFF.

The chain combines TRBV30 with TRBJ1-5; D is perhaps TRBD1 (6 bases). V was shortened by 2 bases and J by 3 bases, with 17 bases between the two germline ends. Germline CDR1 is GTSNPN and CDR2 is SVGIG (reference sequence). CDR3 length equals 16 residues. The CDR3 region has the DNA TGTGCCTGGAGTACAGGGTGGGGTGGATTCAATCAGCCCCAGCATTTT. Translating it yields CAWSTGWGGFNQPQHF.

The rearrangement links TRBV7-2 to TRBJ2-7; perhaps TRBD1 as D (6 bases). The CDR3 has 13 amino acids. Germline CDR1 and CDR2: SGHTA and FQGNSA. V shed 4 bases and J shed 3 bases, with 10 bases lying between them. The CDR3 sequence: CASSSTRGYEQYF. The CDR3 region has the DNA TGTGCCAGCAGCTCCACCAGGGGCTACGAGCAGTACTTC.

This clone was observed a single time. The chain couples TRBV7-9 to TRBJ1-4; 7 bases line up with TRBD1. Trimming took 4 bases from V and 7 from J; bases not matched to a gene: 9. Germline V gene data show CDR1 as SEHNR and CDR2 as FQNEAQ (reference sequence). The CDR3 is made up of 15 amino acids. In DNA form, the CDR3 reads TGTGCCAGCAGCTCTAGACAGGGAGGAGGTGAAAAACTGTTTTTT. Its protein product is CASSSRQGGGEKLFF.

This chain joins TRBV7-6 and TRBJ2-3; 14 nucleotides match TRBD2. Germline V gene lookup returns CDR1 SGHVS and CDR2 FNYEAQ. The CDR3 extends over 18 amino acids. Trimming at V came to 1 base and at J to 8 bases, leaving 11 bases not matched to a gene. For the CDR3, the DNA is TGTGCCAGCAGCTTAGATTATGGGACTAGCGGGGGCGCAAGTACGCAGTATTTT. Amino acid sequence: CASSLDYGTSGGASTQYF.

The chain combines TRBV30 with TRBJ1-5; D might be TRBD1 (6 bases). CDR1 and CDR2 (germline): GTSNPN, SVGIG (reference sequence). The V gene lost 7 bases and the J gene lost 1 base, with 20 bases spanning the gap. The CDR3 covers 16 residues. In nucleotides, the CDR3 is TGTGCCTCTTTGACAGGATCGTCGGGCAGCAATCAGCCCCAGCATTTT. It translates to CASLTGSSGSNQPQHF. Drawing the rest from reference TRBV30 and TRBJ1-5, the complete variable domain is SQTIHQWPATLVQPVGSPLSLECTVEGTSNPNLYWYRQAAGRGLQLLFYSVGIGQISSEVPQNLSASRPQDRQFILSSKKLLLSDSGFYLCASLTGSSGSNQPQHFGDGTRLSIL.

The chain employs TRBV27 and TRBJ1-1; D is perhaps TRBD1 (5 bases). The CDR3 length is 16 residues. CDR1 and CDR2 from the germline V gene are MNHEY and SMNVEV (reference sequence). Trimming shortened V by 2 bases and J by 0 bases, and 13 bases separated the two germline ends. The CDR3 bases are TGTGCCAGCAGTTTAAGGCAGGGAATAATGAACACTGAAGCTTTCTTT. This translates into CASSLRQGIMNTEAFF.

The rearrangement uses TRBV18 and TRBJ2-3, with 10 bases aligning to TRBD2. This CDR3 region has 18 residues. Germline V gene lookup returns CDR1 KGHSH and CDR2 LQKENI. The ends lost 4 bases at V and 1 base at J; junction bases unmatched: 11. CDR3 in amino acids: CASSLKREGHSRTDTQYF. The CDR3 bases are TGTGCCAGCTCACTTAAGCGGGAGGGCCATTCCCGCACAGATACGCAGTATTTT. Full variable domain (rest looked up from reference TRBV18 and TRBJ2-3): NAGVMQNPRHLVRRRGQEARLRCSPMKGHSHVYWYRQLPEEGLKFMVYLQKENIIDESGMPKERFSAEFPKEGPSILRIQQVVRGDSAAYFCASSLKREGHSRTDTQYFGPGTRLTVL.

This chain uses TRBV6-5 with TRBJ2-2; 7 nucleotides agree with TRBD1. Germline V gives CDR1 MNHEY, CDR2 SVGAGI. The V segment lost 6 bases and the J segment 4 bases; nucleotides outside the gene matches: 8. The CDR3 is made up of 15 amino acids. The CDR3 loop reads CASSLSDRSTGELFF. The CDR3, as DNA: TGTGCCAGCAGCCTATCGGACAGGAGCACCGGGGAGCTGTTTTTT.

The chain couples TRBV27 to TRBJ1-2, with TRBD1 as a possible D gene (6 bases). V was shortened by 5 bases and J by 11 bases, with 24 bases between the two germline ends. Germline V lookup: CDR1 MNHEY, CDR2 SMNVEV (reference sequence). The CDR3 is 15 amino acids. The CDR3: CASSNNRVLLAQYTF. The CDR3 bases are TGTGCCAGCAGTAACAACAGGGTGTTATTAGCCCAGTACACCTTC.

The CDR3 here is CASTGDREDGYTF. The DNA for the CDR3 is TGTGCCAGCACGGGGGACAGGGAGGACGGCTACACCTTC. The chain links TRBV2 to TRBJ1-2; 9 bases map to TRBD1. Trimming at V came to 7 bases and at J to 8 bases, leaving 8 bases not matched to a gene. Germline V gene lookup returns CDR1 SNHLY and CDR2 FYNNEI. The CDR3 is made up of 13 amino acids.

The V gene is TRBV6-5, the J gene TRBJ1-2; a weak D match, TRBD1 (6 bases). The V gene's germline CDR1 is MNHEY and CDR2 SVGAGI. CDR3 length: 14 amino acids. The V end was cut by 0 bases, the J end by 8 bases, with 13 bases between. As DNA, the CDR3 is TGTGCCAGCAGTTACTCGCCAGGGGCGCAAGGCTACACCTTC. Its translation: CASSYSPGAQGYTF.

The chain combines TRBV9 with TRBJ1-1; TRBD1 might be the D (5 bases). Germline V gives CDR1 SGDLS, CDR2 YYNGEE. V lost 3 bases and J lost 5, with 14 bases in between. The CDR3 spans 14 residues. This CDR3 is CASSEPTGGTEAFF. As DNA, the CDR3 is TGTGCCAGCAGCGAGCCGACGGGGGGTACTGAAGCTTTCTTT.